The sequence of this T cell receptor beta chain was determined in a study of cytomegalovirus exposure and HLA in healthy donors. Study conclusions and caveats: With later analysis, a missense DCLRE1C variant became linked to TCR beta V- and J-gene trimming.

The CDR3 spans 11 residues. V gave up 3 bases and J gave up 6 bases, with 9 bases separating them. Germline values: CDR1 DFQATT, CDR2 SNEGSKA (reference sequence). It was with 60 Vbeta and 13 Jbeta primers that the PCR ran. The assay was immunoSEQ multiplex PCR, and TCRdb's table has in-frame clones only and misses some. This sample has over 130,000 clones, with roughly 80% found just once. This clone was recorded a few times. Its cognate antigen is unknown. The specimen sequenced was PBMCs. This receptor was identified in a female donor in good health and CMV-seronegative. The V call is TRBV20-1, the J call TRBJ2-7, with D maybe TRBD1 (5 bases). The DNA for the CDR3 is TGCAGTGCTAGTTCAGGGCCCGAGCAGTACTTC. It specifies CSASSGPEQYF.